The 16 T cell receptor beta chains reported below all come from one sample, sequenced in a study of blood T cell repertoires in COVID-19. This table comes from immunoSEQ multiplex PCR, and its TCRdb copy is limited to in-frame clones, with some not included. The sample comprises 85,000 to 90,000 clones, less than 90% of which are singletons, and 0.95% to 1.5% rests with the top ten. What was sequenced was peripheral blood. The receptors here all came from a man aged 80 or over with active or convalescent COVID-19.

This chain connects TRBV2 to TRBJ2-7, with 8 bases that match TRBD1. J was trimmed by 1 base and V by 8 bases; bases with no gene match: 1. CDR1 is SNHLY and CDR2 is FYNNEI in the germline V gene. CDR3 size: 12 residues. CDR3 in amino acids: CASDRGSYEQYF. DNA for the CDR3: TGTGCCAGCGACAGGGGATCCTACGAGCAGTACTTC.

This chain links TRBV11-2 with TRBJ2-7, with a possible D match to TRBD1 (6 bases). The CDR3 contains 16 residues. Looked up from germline, CDR1 is SGHAT and CDR2 is FQNNGV. Trimming shortened V by 0 bases and J by 6 bases, and 18 bases separated the two germline ends. This CDR3 reads CASSLDPGRGGGEQYF. CDR3 nucleotide sequence: TGTGCCAGCAGCTTAGACCCTGGCAGGGGCGGAGGCGAGCAGTACTTC.

This chain connects TRBV11-1 to TRBJ2-2, with 10 positions matching TRBD2. The germline CDR1 and CDR2 sequences are SGHAT and FQDESV (reference sequence). The V and J ends lost 1 base and 5 bases, in that order; junction bases with no gene match: 1. The CDR3 covers 15 residues. The CDR3 bases are TGTGCCAGCAGCTTAGGTAGCGGGAGGACCGGGGAGCTGTTTTTT. It specifies CASSLGSGRTGELFF.

This chain joins TRBV30 and TRBJ2-1; D is ambiguous. Germline V gives CDR1 GTSNPN, CDR2 SVGIG (reference sequence). Deletions cut 7 bases from V and 0 bases from J, with 13 bases between. The CDR3 spans 14 residues. The CDR3 bases are TGTGCCTCTTCCGGTTCTAGCTCCTACAATGAGCAGTTCTTC. Translated, it gives CASSGSSSYNEQFF.

This sequence joins TRBV4-2 and TRBJ2-5; a weak D match, TRBD2 (6 bases). The CDR3 is 16 residues long. V was trimmed by 3 bases and J by 0 bases, leaving 14 bases between them. Germline lookup yields CDR1 LGHNA and CDR2 YNFKEQ. The CDR3 sequence is CASSQALASDQETQYF. The CDR3 nucleotides are TGTGCCAGCAGCCAGGCCCTGGCTAGCGACCAAGAGACCCAGTACTTC.

The V call is TRBV2, the J call TRBJ2-7, with D hard to call. CDR3 size: 13 residues. Germline values: CDR1 SNHLY, CDR2 FYNNEI. V lost 3 bases and J lost 1, with 7 bases in between. CDR3 sequence: CASSESRSYEQYF. The DNA for the CDR3 is TGTGCCAGCAGTGAGTCCAGGTCCTACGAGCAGTACTTC.

The V and J genes are TRBV19 and TRBJ2-1, with 7 positions matching TRBD2. CDR1 LNHDA and CDR2 SQIVND come from the germline V gene (reference sequence). CDR3 size: 16 residues. V shed 6 bases, J shed 5 bases, and the junction held 13 bases outside the gene matches. The CDR3 DNA follows: TGTGCCAGTAGAGCGAATGAGGGAGGGCCGGACAATGAGCAGTTCTTC. Translating gives CASRANEGGPDNEQFF.

The V call is TRBV3-1 (or the pseudogene TRBV3-2), the J call TRBJ2-1, with 8 nucleotides matching TRBD2. Germline V gene sequence: CDR1 LGHDT, CDR2 YNNKEL (reference sequence). Trimming took 4 bases from V and 1 from J; bases not matched to a gene: 9. The CDR3 consists of 17 residues. The CDR3 region is CASSLSGMGGSYNEQFF. CDR3 bases: TGTGCCAGCAGCCTTAGCGGGATGGGCGGTTCCTACAATGAGCAGTTCTTC.

This clone showed up just once. The chain links TRBV6-6 to TRBJ1-4; TRBD1 agrees at 8 bases. This CDR3 is 15 amino acids long. Per germline, CDR1 MNHNY and CDR2 SVGAGI (reference sequence). V shed 6 bases, J shed 8 bases, and the junction held 11 bases outside the gene matches. The DNA for the CDR3 is TGTGCCAGCAGGCTCGGACAGGGTCGACACGAAAAACTGTTTTTT. Translation: CASRLGQGRHEKLFF.

The chain recombines TRBV4-3 with TRBJ2-5; tentative D call: TRBD2 (7 bases). V shed 0 bases and J shed 5 bases, with 13 bases lying between them. The CDR3 loop spans 15 amino acids. Germline V gives CDR1 LGHNA, CDR2 YSLEER. CDR3: CASSQELGRGETQYF. The DNA for the CDR3 is TGCGCCAGCAGCCAAGAGTTAGGGAGGGGGGAGACCCAGTACTTC.

This clone was seen a few times. V gene TRBV2 combines with J gene TRBJ2-7, with 8 nucleotides matching TRBD2. The CDR3 extends over 16 amino acids. V was pared by 6 bases and J by 5 bases, with 15 bases of the junction left unmatched. Per germline, CDR1 SNHLY and CDR2 FYNNEI. The CDR3 reads CASSSAVLAGGHEQYF. In nucleotides, the CDR3 is TGTGCCAGCAGCTCAGCTGTACTGGCGGGAGGCCACGAGCAGTACTTC.

V usage is TRBV21-1 and J usage is TRBJ1-6; the D segment call TRBD1 is taken from the table without a DNA check. TRBV21-1 is marked as a pseudogene. The CDR3 extends over 16 amino acids. The CDR3 loop is CASSPPGGPYNSPLHF. CDR3 sequence (DNA): TGTGCCAGCAGCCCCCCAGGGGGCCCTTATAATTCACCCCTCCACTTT.

The chain carries TRBV9 and TRBJ2-3, with 9 bases fitting TRBD2. CDR1 and CDR2 from the germline V gene are SGDLS and YYNGEE. The CDR3 loop spans 15 amino acids. Trimming at V came to 4 bases and at J to 2 bases, leaving 5 bases not matched to a gene. The CDR3 coding sequence is TGTGCCAGCAGCCACACTAGCGGGCTCACAGATACGCAGTATTTT. Translation: CASSHTSGLTDTQYF.

This clone occurred once. This CDR3 is CASSTTGTGDRELFF. CDR3 sequence (DNA): TGTGCCAGCTCTACTACCGGGACAGGCGACCGGGAGCTGTTTTTT. The chain combines TRBV18 with TRBJ2-2; TRBD1 matches at 8 bases. Trimming at V came to 6 bases and at J to 9 bases, leaving 12 bases not matched to a gene. The CDR3 consists of 15 residues. Germline-derived CDR1 and CDR2 are KGHSH and LQKENI. The whole variable domain, remainder taken from reference TRBV18 and TRBJ2-2, is NAGVMQNPRHLVRRRGQEARLRCSPMKGHSHVYWYRQLPEEGLKFMVYLQKENIIDESGMPKERFSAEFPKEGPSILRIQQVVRGDSAAYFCASSTTGTGDRELFFGEGSRLTVL.

The chain recombines TRBV9 with TRBJ2-2; D not resolved. The CDR3 has 16 residues. The germline V gene has CDR1 SGDLS and CDR2 YYNGEE. The germline V and J ends were trimmed by 1 base and 1 base, with 11 bases remaining between them. CDR3 DNA: TGTGCCAGCAGCGTAATGGGTCAGGTGAACACCGGGGAGCTGTTTTTT. Amino acids: CASSVMGQVNTGELFF.

The rearrangement links TRBV11-1 to TRBJ1-5, with D hard to call. This CDR3 is built from 13 residues. CDR1 and CDR2 from the germline V gene are SGHAT and FQDESV (reference sequence). The germline V and J ends were trimmed by 1 base and 4 bases, with 5 bases remaining between them. The CDR3, as DNA: TGTGCCAGCAGCTTAGGTCCGAATCAGCCCCAGCATTTT. Encoded protein: CASSLGPNQPQHF.